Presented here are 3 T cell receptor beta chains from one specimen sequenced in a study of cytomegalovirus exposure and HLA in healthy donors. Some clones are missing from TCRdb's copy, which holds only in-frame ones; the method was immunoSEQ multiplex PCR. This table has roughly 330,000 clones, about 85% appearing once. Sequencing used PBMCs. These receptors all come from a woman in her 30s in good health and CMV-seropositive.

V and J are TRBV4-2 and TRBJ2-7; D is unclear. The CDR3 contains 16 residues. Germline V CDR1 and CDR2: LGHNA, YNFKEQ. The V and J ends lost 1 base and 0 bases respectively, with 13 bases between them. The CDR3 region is CASSQVAAVGSYEQYF. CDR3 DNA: TGTGCCAGCAGCCAAGTTGCGGCGGTAGGCTCCTACGAGCAGTACTTC.

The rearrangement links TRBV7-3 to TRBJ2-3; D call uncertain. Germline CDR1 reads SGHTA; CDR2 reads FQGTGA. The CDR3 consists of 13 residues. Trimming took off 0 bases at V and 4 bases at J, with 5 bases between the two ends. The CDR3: CASSLTIADTQYF. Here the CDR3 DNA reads TGTGCCAGCAGCTTAACAATCGCAGATACGCAGTATTTT.

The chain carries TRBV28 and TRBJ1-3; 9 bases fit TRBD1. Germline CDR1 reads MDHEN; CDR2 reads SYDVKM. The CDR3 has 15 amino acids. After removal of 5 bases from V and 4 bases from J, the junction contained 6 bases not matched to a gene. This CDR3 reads CASSQQGAEGNTIYF. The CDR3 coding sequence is TGTGCCAGCAGTCAACAGGGGGCAGAAGGAAACACCATATATTTT.